Here is one TCR beta chain with its context. What it recognizes is unknown. This sample also contains other DNA sequences that code for the same CDR3. V lost 0 bases and J lost 0, with 3 bases in between. Germline lookup yields CDR1 LGHDT and CDR2 YNNKEL (reference sequence). This CDR3 region has 15 residues. Data came from immunoSEQ multiplex PCR; TCRdb stores just in-frame clones and leaves some out. The top ten hold roughly 4% of the sample, which has some 120,000 clones, 75% to 90% seen once. This sample is drawn from a study of T cell responses to AZD1222 COVID-19 vaccine. Findings and caveats of the study: Unmutated variant regions reportedly attract nearly half of all spike-specific TCRs.

This clonotype originated in an adult who received the AZD1222 COVID-19 vaccine. The V and J genes are TRBV3-1 (or the pseudogene TRBV3-2) and TRBJ2-6, with no clear D. Here the sequenced sample was peripheral blood, taken 28 days after the second AZD1222 dose. CDR3 bases: TGTGCCAGCAGCCAAGACAGCTCTGGGGCCAACGTCCTGACTTTC. Protein product: CASSQDSSGANVLTF.